This paragraph covers one T cell receptor beta chain sequence. Its antigen is as yet unknown. Germline loops: CDR1 MNHNS, CDR2 SASEGT. V was shortened by 7 bases and J by 10 bases, with 17 bases between the two germline ends. The CDR3 runs to 13 residues. CDR3 regions were amplified by Arm-PCR using iRepertoire HTBI primers to build TCR beta libraries. Each CDR3 protein is one row after TCRdb ran MiXCR on the multiplex PCR reads. Of hundreds of thousands of distinct CDR3 sequences in the sample, 15% to 20% were seen once. This record comes from a study of regulatory T cells in long-lasting Graves disease. Broader study findings: The number of shared public clonotypes was higher in persistent patients (about 2,700) than new patients (around 960).

This sample's time point: newly diagnosed GD, antithyroid drugs for less than 3 months. After RNA was extracted from PBMCs, the TCR library was made from it. The data also belong to a second study, concerning T cells in Graves' hyperthyroidism and ophthalmopathy. That publication notes: If no ophthalmopathy progression occurred within 18 months, Graves' hyperthyroidism was stable.

The material sequenced was peripheral blood mononuclear cells (PBMCs), taken at new diagnosis, from a patient treated with antithyroid drugs. The sequence derives from a woman younger than 45 with Graves disease. The chain employs TRBV6-1 and TRBJ2-1; a possible D gene is TRBD1 (6 bases). The CDR3 coding sequence is TGTGCCAGCACTCCGGGGACATTAGCCGAGCAGTTCTTC. Its translation is CASTPGTLAEQFF.